This TCR beta chain was identified during a study of radiotherapy plus CTLA-4 blockade in lung cancer. Study context: Patients showed objective responses in about 20% of cases, and disease control was achieved by 31%. Whole-study results and caveats: After treatment with radiotherapy plus ipilimumab, TCR clones that came from the tumor expanded in blood.

Sequencing used immunoSEQ multiplex PCR; TCRdb keeps in-frame clones, though not all of them. The sample holds about 80,000 clones; roughly 86% are singletons and the top ten take approximately 2.2%. The CDR3 has 13 residues. Germline CDR1 is LNHNV and CDR2 is YYDKDF (reference sequence). Trimming cost V 3 bases and J 6 bases; bases outside gene matches: 5. As for this clone: Antigen unknown.

Those patients who had chemo-refractory metastatic non-small-cell lung cancer were given focal radiation along with CTLA-4 blockade through ipilimumab. The TCR originated in a human donor with non-small cell lung cancer who had a partial response to radiotherapy plus ipilimumab. The chain employs TRBV15 and TRBJ2-7; 7 positions agree with TRBD2. Source: peripheral blood, taken from a patient treated with radiotherapy plus ipilimumab. The CDR3 sequence: CATSSPGGSEQYV. DNA of the CDR3: TGTGCCACCAGCAGTCCTGGCGGGAGCGAGCAGTACGTC.